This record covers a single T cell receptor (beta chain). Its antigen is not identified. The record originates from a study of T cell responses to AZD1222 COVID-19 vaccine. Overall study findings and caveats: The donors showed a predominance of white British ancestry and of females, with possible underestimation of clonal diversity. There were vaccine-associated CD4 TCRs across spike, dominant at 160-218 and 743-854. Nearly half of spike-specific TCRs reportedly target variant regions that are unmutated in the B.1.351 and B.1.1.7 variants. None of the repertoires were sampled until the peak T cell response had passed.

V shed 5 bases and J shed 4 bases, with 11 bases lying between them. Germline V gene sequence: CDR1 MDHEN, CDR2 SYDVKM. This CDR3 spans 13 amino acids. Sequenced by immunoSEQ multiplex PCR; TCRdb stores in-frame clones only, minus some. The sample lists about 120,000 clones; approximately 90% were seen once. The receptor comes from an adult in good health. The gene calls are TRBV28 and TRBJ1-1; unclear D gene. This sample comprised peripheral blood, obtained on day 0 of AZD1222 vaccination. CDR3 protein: CASSPHRSTEAFF. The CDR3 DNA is TGTGCCAGCAGTCCCCACCGGAGCACTGAAGCTTTCTTT.